Each of the 14 T cell receptor beta chains below was sequenced from the same sample in a study of PD-1 blockade in mismatch repair-deficient tumors (dated by TCRdb to 2016 to 2017). Taken with the paper, the label for time point translates to: peripheral blood 12 weeks after first pembrolizumab dose. The library was produced with the immunoSEQ multiplex PCR assay. The clones in this table, taken by TCRdb from immuneACCESS, are in-frame only. Not every clone is retained; where verified, under half of the shortfall comes from an unresolved V gene, and the cause of the rest is unknown. The sample table records roughly 80,000 clones; 81% of these occur just once. The ten largest clonotypes hold more than 2.5% of the sample. Source: peripheral blood, taken 12 weeks after starting pembrolizumab. All receptors come from an adult with mismatch repair-deficient cancer.

This clone was seen more than once but under ten times. The chain has TRBV7-3 and TRBJ2-1, with D maybe TRBD2 (6 bases). Trimming removed 5 bases from V and 4 bases from J, with 9 bases in between. CDR1 and CDR2 (germline): SGHTA, FQGTGA. The CDR3 has 13 amino acids. The CDR3 loop is CASSRRDYNEQFF. CDR3 coding DNA: TGTGCCAGCAGCCGGAGGGATTACAATGAGCAGTTCTTC.

This clone was observed a handful of times. The chain carries TRBV19 and TRBJ2-7; D may be TRBD1 (6 bases). CDR1 and CDR2 (germline): LNHDA, SQIVND (reference sequence). This CDR3 spans 15 amino acids. V lost 4 bases and J 2 bases, leaving 15 bases between the germline ends. The DNA for the CDR3 is TGTGCCAGTAGTAGGCCGGGACAACGAACCTACGAGCAGTACTTC. Translation gives CASSRPGQRTYEQYF.

The V call is TRBV30, the J call TRBJ1-4; D gene ambiguous. The germline V and J ends were trimmed by 3 bases and 4 bases, with 6 bases remaining between them. The CDR3 has 12 amino acids. Germline values: CDR1 GTSNPN, CDR2 SVGIG (reference sequence). CDR3 protein: CAWRSINEKLFF. CDR3 bases: TGTGCCTGGAGGTCTATTAATGAAAAACTGTTTTTT.

This clone was seen a single time. This chain uses TRBV9 with TRBJ2-7; 12 nucleotides line up with TRBD1. The CDR3 consists of 15 residues. V lost 0 bases to trimming and J lost 2 bases; unmatched junction nucleotides: 0. Germline values: CDR1 SGDLS, CDR2 YYNGEE. CDR3 protein: CASSVGDRGPYEQYF. The CDR3, as DNA: TGTGCCAGCAGCGTAGGGGACAGGGGGCCCTACGAGCAGTACTTC.

This rearrangement joins TRBV28 to TRBJ1-4; D not certain. The CDR3 consists of 13 residues. The germline gives CDR1 MDHEN, CDR2 SYDVKM. V lost 5 bases and J 7 bases, leaving 11 bases between the germline ends. In nucleotides, the CDR3 is TGTGCCAGCAGTCTCCCTTCTCGTGAAAAACTGTTTTTT. It specifies CASSLPSREKLFF.

The table lists this clone with a few counts. The chain recombines TRBV7-9 with TRBJ1-2; a weak D match, TRBD1 (6 bases). This CDR3 contains 15 residues. Germline CDR1 is SEHNR and CDR2 is FQNEAQ (reference sequence). V was clipped by 3 bases and J by 5 bases, with 16 bases between them. CDR3 coding DNA: TGTGCCAGCAGCTTCCCGACAGGACCAGGGTATGGCTACACCTTC. This codes for CASSFPTGPGYGYTF.

In this sample, this clone turned up a few times. The CDR3 region is CASSFTPPAVQYF. The CDR3 DNA reads TGTGCCAGCAGCTTTACCCCTCCCGCGGTGCAGTACTTC. V gene TRBV7-3 combines with J gene TRBJ2-7; D gene unclear. This CDR3 comprises 13 residues. The V and J ends lost 3 bases and 9 bases respectively, with 15 bases between them. CDR1 is SGHTA and CDR2 is FQGTGA in the germline V gene.

This clone showed up just a few times. The chain uses TRBV25-1 and TRBJ2-7; 11 bases line up with TRBD1. The V segment lost 4 bases and the J segment 5 bases; nucleotides outside the gene matches: 7. CDR1 and CDR2 from the germline V gene are MGHDK and SYGVNS. The CDR3 totals 15 residues. In DNA form, the CDR3 reads TGTGCCAGCAGTGGTTGGACAGGGGGCTCGGACGAGCAGTACTTC. This encodes CASSGWTGGSDEQYF.

This sequence joins TRBV30 and TRBJ2-7; a weak D match, TRBD2 (7 bases). V lost 3 bases to trimming and J lost 7 bases, with 16 bases between them. The CDR3 runs 13 residues. Germline lookup yields CDR1 GTSNPN and CDR2 SVGIG (reference sequence). The CDR3 loop reads CAWRNAGAGEQYF. In nucleotides, the CDR3 is TGTGCCTGGAGGAACGCGGGGGCGGGGGAGCAGTACTTC.

This chain uses TRBV27 with TRBJ2-3, with D perhaps TRBD1 (5 bases). This CDR3 is 17 amino acids long. Trimming took off 3 bases at V and 6 bases at J, with 22 bases between the two ends. The germline V gene has CDR1 MNHEY and CDR2 SMNVEV (reference sequence). The CDR3 loop is CASSFRAPGLRGDTQYF. CDR3 DNA: TGTGCCAGCAGTTTCAGGGCTCCGGGTCTAAGGGGTGATACGCAGTATTTT.

This chain links TRBV7-2 with TRBJ2-5; 7 bases agree with TRBD2. V shed 5 bases and J 5 bases; nucleotides not matched to a gene: 5. The V gene's germline CDR1 is SGHTA and CDR2 FQGNSA. This CDR3 spans 13 amino acids. The CDR3, as DNA: TGTGCCAGCAGCCGCGGGAGTCGGGAGACCCAGTACTTC. Its protein is CASSRGSRETQYF.

This clone was seen only a few times. The genes are TRBV6-4 and TRBJ2-4; TRBD2 aligns across 10 bases. The ends lost 0 bases at V and 6 bases at J; junction bases unmatched: 2. The length of the CDR3 is 15 residues. CDR1 and CDR2 (germline): MRHNA, SNTAGT. The CDR3 reads CASSDSAGGPNIQYF. The CDR3 region has the DNA TGTGCCAGCAGTGACTCAGCGGGAGGGCCAAACATTCAGTACTTC.

The gene calls are TRBV27 and TRBJ2-1, with 12 bases that match TRBD2. From germline, CDR1 is MNHEY and CDR2 SMNVEV (reference sequence). Trimming cost V 5 bases and J 0 bases; bases outside gene matches: 2. CDR3 length: 16 residues. CDR3 nucleotides: TGTGCCAGCAGTCCGGGACTAGCGGGCTCCTACAATGAGCAGTTCTTC. Residues: CASSPGLAGSYNEQFF.

The chain is built from TRBV7-9 and TRBJ2-3, with 10 bases aligning to TRBD2. CDR3 size: 14 residues. V shed 5 bases, J shed 2 bases, and the junction held 1 base outside the gene matches. Germline V gene lookup returns CDR1 SEHNR and CDR2 FQNEAQ (reference sequence). The CDR3 is CASSTSGNTDTQYF. CDR3 DNA sequence: TGTGCCAGCAGCACTAGCGGGAACACAGATACGCAGTATTTT.